This T cell receptor (beta chain) was identified in a study of neurological immune-mediated disorders. Ten or more counts support this clonotype. Its antigen remains unknown. Deletions cut 2 bases from V and 0 bases from J, with 9 bases between. Germline CDR1 SGHRS, CDR2 YFSETQ. CDR3 length equals 14 residues. Study outcomes and limitations: There were no CDR3 amino acid sequences shared by expanded clones across subjects, a result suggesting private repertoires in all groups. The multiple sclerosis repertoire cluster was not associated with any clinical or MRI feature, with the authors stating that larger cohorts are needed. Among 34 multiple sclerosis patients, 18 had repertoires that phylogenetic grouping placed in one related-CDR3 cluster, a possible signature.

TCRdb passed the 5' RACE reads through MiXCR, listing each CDR3 protein once. Found here are some 66,000 distinct CDR3 sequences, around 3.7% of them singletons; the top ten hold around 3.6%. Sequencing was performed on PBMCs. The chain has TRBV5-1 and TRBJ2-7, with D unresolved. The receptor was isolated from a man aged 35 to 55 with multiple sclerosis. The CDR3, as DNA: TGCGCCAGCAGCTTAAACCCGAGCTCCTACGAGCAGTACTTC. Amino acid sequence: CASSLNPSSYEQYF.